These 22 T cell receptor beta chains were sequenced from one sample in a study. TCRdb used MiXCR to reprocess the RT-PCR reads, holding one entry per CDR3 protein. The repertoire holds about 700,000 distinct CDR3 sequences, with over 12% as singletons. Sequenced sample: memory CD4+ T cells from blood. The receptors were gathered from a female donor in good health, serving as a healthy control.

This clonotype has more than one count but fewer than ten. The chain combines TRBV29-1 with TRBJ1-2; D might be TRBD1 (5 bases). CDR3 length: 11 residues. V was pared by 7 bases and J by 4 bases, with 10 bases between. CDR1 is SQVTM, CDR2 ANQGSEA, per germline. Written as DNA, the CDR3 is TGCAGCGGAGGGGACGGCTATGGCTACACCTTC. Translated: CSGGDGYGYTF. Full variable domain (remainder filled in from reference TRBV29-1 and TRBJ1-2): SAVISQKPSRDICQRGTSLTIQCQVDSQVTMMFWYRQQPGQSLTLIATANQGSEATYESGFVIDKFPISRPNLTFSTLTVSNMSPEDSSIYLCSGGDGYGYTFGSGTRLTVV.

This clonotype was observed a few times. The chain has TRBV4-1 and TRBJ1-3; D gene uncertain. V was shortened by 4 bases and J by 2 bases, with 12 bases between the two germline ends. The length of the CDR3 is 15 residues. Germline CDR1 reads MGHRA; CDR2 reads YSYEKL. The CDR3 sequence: CASSRTRGTGNTIYF. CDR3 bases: TGCGCCAGCAGCCGAACCCGGGGAACTGGAAACACCATATATTTT.

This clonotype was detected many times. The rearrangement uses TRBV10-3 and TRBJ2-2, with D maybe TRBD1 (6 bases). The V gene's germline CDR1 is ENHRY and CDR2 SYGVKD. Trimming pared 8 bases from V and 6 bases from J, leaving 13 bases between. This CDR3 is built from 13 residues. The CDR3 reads CAIGQREPGELFF. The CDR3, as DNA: TGTGCCATCGGACAGAGGGAACCCGGGGAGCTGTTTTTT.

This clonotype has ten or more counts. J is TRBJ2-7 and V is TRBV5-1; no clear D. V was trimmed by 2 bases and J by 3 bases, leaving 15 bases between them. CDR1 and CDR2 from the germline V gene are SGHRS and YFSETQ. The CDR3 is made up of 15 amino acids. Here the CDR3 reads CASSLPDGRLYEQYF. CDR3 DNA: TGCGCCAGCAGCTTACCCGACGGAAGACTCTACGAGCAGTACTTC.

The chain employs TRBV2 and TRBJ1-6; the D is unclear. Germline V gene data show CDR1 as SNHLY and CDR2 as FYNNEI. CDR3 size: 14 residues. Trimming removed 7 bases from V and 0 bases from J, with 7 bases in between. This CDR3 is CASIPSSYNSPLHF. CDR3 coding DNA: TGTGCCAGCATACCGAGCTCCTATAATTCACCCCTCCACTTT.

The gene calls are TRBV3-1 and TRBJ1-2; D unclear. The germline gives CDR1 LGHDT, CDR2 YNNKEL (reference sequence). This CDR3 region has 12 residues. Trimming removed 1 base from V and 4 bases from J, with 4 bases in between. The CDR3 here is CASSQAIYGYTF. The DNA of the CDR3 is TGTGCCAGCAGCCAAGCGATCTATGGCTACACCTTC.

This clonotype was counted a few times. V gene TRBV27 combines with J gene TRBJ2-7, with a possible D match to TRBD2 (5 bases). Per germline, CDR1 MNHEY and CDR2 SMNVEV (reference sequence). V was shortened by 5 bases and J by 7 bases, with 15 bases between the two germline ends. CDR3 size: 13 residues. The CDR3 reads CASSPSQPGEQYF. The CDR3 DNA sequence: TGTGCCAGCAGTCCCTCACAGCCGGGGGAGCAGTACTTC.

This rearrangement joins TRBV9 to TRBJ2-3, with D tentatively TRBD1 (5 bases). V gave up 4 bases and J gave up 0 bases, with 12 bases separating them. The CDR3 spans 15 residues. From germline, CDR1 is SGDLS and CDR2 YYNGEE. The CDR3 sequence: CASSPGASSTDTQYF. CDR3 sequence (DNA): TGTGCCAGCAGCCCTGGGGCTTCTAGCACAGATACGCAGTATTTT.

CDR3 DNA: TGTGCCAGCAGGAACAGGCCTTCCAGCTCCTACAATGAGCAGTTCTTC. This codes for CASRNRPSSSYNEQFF. The rearrangement joins TRBV27 to TRBJ2-1; D is perhaps TRBD1 (5 bases). Trimming shortened V by 6 bases and J by 0 bases, and 15 bases separated the two germline ends. The CDR3 loop spans 16 amino acids. Germline V gene lookup returns CDR1 MNHEY and CDR2 SMNVEV (reference sequence).

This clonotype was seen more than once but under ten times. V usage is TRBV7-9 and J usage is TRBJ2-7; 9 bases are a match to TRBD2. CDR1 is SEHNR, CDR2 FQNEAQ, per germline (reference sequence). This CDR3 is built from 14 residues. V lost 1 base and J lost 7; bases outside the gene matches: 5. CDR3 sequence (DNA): TGTGCCAGCAGCTTAGAGTTAGCGGGAGATGAGCAGTACTTC. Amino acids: CASSLELAGDEQYF.

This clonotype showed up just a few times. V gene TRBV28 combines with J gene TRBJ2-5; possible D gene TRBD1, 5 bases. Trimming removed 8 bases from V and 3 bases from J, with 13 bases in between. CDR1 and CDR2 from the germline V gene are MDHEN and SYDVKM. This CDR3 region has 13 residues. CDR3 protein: CASLDTVKETQYF. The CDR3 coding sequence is TGTGCCAGCCTGGACACCGTCAAAGAGACCCAGTACTTC. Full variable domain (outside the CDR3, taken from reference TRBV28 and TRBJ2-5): DVKVTQSSRYLVKRTGEKVFLECVQDMDHENMFWYRQDPGLGLRLIYFSYDVKMKEKGDIPEGYSVSREKKERFSLILESASTNQTSMYLCASLDTVKETQYFGPGTRLLVL.

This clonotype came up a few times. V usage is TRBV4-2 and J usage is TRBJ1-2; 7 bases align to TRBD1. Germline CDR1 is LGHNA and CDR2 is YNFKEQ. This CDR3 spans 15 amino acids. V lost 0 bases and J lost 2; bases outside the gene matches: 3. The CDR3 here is CASSQDRGQNYGYTF. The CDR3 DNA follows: TGTGCCAGCAGCCAAGATCGGGGACAGAACTATGGCTACACCTTC.

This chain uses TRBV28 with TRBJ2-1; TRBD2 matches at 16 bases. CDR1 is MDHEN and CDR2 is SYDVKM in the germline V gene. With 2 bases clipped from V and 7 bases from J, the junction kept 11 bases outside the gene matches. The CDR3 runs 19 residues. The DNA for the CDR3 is TGTGCCAGCAGTTTACCAGGGACTAGCGGGAGGGCGATTGGGAATGAGCAGTTCTTC. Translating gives CASSLPGTSGRAIGNEQFF.

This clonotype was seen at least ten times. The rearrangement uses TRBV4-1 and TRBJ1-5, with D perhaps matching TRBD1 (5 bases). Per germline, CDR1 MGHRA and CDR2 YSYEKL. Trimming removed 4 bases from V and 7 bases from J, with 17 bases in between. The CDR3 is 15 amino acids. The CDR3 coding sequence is TGCGCCAGCAGCCTGCAGGGAGCGGGTTGGCAGCCCCAGCATTTT. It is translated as CASSLQGAGWQPQHF.

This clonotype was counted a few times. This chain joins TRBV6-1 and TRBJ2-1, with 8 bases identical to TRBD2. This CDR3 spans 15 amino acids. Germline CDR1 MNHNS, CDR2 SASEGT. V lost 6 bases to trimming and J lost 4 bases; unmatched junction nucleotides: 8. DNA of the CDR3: TGTGCCAGCAGACTAGCGGTTCTTTCTTACAATGAGCAGTTCTTC. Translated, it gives CASRLAVLSYNEQFF.

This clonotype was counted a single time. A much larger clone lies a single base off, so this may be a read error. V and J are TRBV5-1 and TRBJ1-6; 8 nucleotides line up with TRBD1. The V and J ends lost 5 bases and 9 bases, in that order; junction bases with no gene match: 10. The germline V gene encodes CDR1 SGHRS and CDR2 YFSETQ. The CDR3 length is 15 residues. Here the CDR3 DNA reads TGCGCCAGCAGGCCGCAGGGGGCGGATAGTTCACCCCTCCACTTT. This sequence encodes CASRPQGADSSPLHF.

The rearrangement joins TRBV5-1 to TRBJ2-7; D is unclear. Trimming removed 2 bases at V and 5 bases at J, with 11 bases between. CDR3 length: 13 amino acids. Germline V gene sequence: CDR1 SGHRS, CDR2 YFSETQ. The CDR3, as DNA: TGCGCCAGCAGCTTAACCACCATCAACGAGCAGTACTTC. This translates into CASSLTTINEQYF.

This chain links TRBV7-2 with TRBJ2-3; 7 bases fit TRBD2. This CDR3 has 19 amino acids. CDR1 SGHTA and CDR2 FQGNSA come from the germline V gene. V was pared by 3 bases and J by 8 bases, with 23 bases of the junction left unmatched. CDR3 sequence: CASSLELGKASGAQATQYF. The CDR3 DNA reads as TGTGCCAGCAGCTTGGAGTTGGGTAAAGCGAGCGGGGCTCAGGCTACGCAGTATTTT.

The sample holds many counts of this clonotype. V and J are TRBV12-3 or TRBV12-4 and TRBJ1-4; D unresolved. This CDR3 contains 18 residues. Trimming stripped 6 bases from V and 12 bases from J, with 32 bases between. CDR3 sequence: CASSKGERPSWHAKELFF. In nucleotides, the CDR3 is TGTGCCAGCAGCAAAGGAGAGAGGCCAAGTTGGCACGCGAAGGAACTGTTTTTT.

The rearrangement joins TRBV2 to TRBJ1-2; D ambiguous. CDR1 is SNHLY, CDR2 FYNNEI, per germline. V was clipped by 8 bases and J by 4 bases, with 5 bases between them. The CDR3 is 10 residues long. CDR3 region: CASGSYGYTF. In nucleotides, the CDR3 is TGTGCCAGCGGCAGCTATGGCTACACCTTC.

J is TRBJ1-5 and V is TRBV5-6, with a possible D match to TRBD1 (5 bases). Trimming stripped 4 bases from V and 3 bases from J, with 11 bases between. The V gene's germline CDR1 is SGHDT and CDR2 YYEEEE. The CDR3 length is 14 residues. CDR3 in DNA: TGTGCCAGCAGCGTCGTTGGGACCAATCAGCCCCAGCATTTT. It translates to CASSVVGTNQPQHF.

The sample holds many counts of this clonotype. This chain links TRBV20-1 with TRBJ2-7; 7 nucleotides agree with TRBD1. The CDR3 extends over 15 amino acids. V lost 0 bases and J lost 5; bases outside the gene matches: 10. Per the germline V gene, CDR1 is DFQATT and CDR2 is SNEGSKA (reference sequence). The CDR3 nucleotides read TGCAGTGCTAGAGATCAGAGGACAGGCCTCCACGAGCAGTACTTC. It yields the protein CSARDQRTGLHEQYF.